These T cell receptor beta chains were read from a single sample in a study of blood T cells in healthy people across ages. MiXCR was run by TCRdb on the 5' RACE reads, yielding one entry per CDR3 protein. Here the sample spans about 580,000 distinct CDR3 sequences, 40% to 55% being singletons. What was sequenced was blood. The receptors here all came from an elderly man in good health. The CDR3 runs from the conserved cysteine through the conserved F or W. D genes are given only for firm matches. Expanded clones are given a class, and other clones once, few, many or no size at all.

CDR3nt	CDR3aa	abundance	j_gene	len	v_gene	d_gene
TGTGCCAGCAGCGGACTTTGGACAGGGCGGCCTTCGTGGCAGTACTTC	CASSGLWTGRPSWQYF	once	TRBJ2-7	16	TRBV9	TRBD1
TGTGTCAGCAGTGAATTCCCTGGAACCACCTCAAAACTGTTTTTT	CVSSEFPGTTSKLFF	-	TRBJ1-4	15	TRBV6-5	-
TGTGCCAGCAGCTTAGAAAGGACAGTTTTTCACGAGCAGTTCTTC	CASSLERTVFHEQFF	once	TRBJ2-1	15	TRBV7-2	-
TGTGCCAGCAGCTCGTTAGGGTGGGATGAGCAGTTCTTC	CASSSLGWDEQFF	few	TRBJ2-1	13	TRBV7-9	-
TGTGCCAGCAGCCCAACAGGGGATAATTCACCCCTCCACTTT	CASSPTGDNSPLHF	-	TRBJ1-6	14	TRBV12-3/TRBV12-4	TRBD1
TGTGCCACCAGCAGCGACAGGGTCGATCAGCCCCAGCATTTT	CATSSDRVDQPQHF	-	TRBJ1-5	14	TRBV15	TRBD1
TGCAGTGCGGGTGGGACTAGCGGCCATTACAATGAGCAGTTCTTC	CSAGGTSGHYNEQFF	-	TRBJ2-1	15	TRBV20-1	TRBD2
TGTGCCAGCAGCGTAGGGCCCCACTCCTACAATGAGCAGTTCTTC	CASSVGPHSYNEQFF	-	TRBJ2-1	15	TRBV9	-
TGTGCCAGCGCCACAGGTTACCCCTACGAGCAGTACTTC	CASATGYPYEQYF	few	TRBJ2-7	13	TRBV6-2/TRBV6-3	-
TGTGCCAGCTCACCGACTAGCGGGACAACAGATGCGCAGTATTTT	CASSPTSGTTDAQYF	-	TRBJ2-3	15	TRBV18	TRBD2